The present T cell receptor beta chain was sequenced within a study of regulatory T cells in long-lasting Graves disease. Overall study context: Treatment with antithyroid drugs for over 5 years, together with positive TSH receptor antibodies, meant persistent Graves' disease.

The authors built TCR beta libraries using iRepertoire HTBI primers and Arm-PCR of CDR3 regions. MiXCR was run by TCRdb on the multiplex PCR reads, yielding one entry per CDR3 protein. The table has 420,000 or so distinct CDR3 sequences, less than 25% seen once. Trimming took 6 bases from V and 2 from J, leaving 17 bases between them. Germline V gene sequence: CDR1 MNHNS, CDR2 SASEGT. CDR3 length: 16 amino acids. Time point noted: persistent/refractory GD, antithyroid drugs over 5 years with positive TRAb. Researchers made the TCR library from RNA that was extracted from PBMCs. This clonotype was sampled from a female donor with Graves disease. The sequencing used peripheral blood mononuclear cells (PBMCs), collected when the disease was refractory, from a patient treated with antithyroid drugs. This rearrangement joins TRBV6-1 to TRBJ1-3; D may be TRBD1 (6 bases). The CDR3 loop reads CASSSDSRPTGNTIYF. The CDR3 nucleotides read TGTGCCAGCAGCTCGGACAGCCGGCCTACTGGAAACACCATATATTTT.